What follows is one T cell receptor beta chain and its context. Authors' processing steps: The authors estimated nucleated cell counts from reference gene primer amplification. Produced via immunoSEQ multiplex PCR; TCRdb's table is partial and in-frame only. D and trimming were read from the DNA, whereas the V and J calls and clone size are those reported in that table. The sample includes approximately 120,000 clones, roughly 87% of them seen just once. The data are from a study of blood T cell repertoires in COVID-19. Study context: Samples of COVID-19 (acute and convalescent) were obtained from the United States, Italy and Spain. The cDNA or gDNA used as material had been derived from T cells, B-cell-depleted T cells, or PBMCs.

The sequencing sample was made of peripheral blood. This sequence was found in a man aged 80 or over with active or convalescent COVID-19.

CDR3 bases: TGTGCCAGTAGTATAGGGCGGGAACGGGCCGCAGATACGCAGTATTTT. This sequence encodes CASSIGRERAADTQYF. The rearrangement joins TRBV19 to TRBJ2-3; maybe TRBD2 (6 bases). V lost 1 base and J 4 bases, leaving 15 bases between the germline ends. The CDR3 contains 16 residues. Germline CDR1 and CDR2: LNHDA and SQIVND (reference sequence).